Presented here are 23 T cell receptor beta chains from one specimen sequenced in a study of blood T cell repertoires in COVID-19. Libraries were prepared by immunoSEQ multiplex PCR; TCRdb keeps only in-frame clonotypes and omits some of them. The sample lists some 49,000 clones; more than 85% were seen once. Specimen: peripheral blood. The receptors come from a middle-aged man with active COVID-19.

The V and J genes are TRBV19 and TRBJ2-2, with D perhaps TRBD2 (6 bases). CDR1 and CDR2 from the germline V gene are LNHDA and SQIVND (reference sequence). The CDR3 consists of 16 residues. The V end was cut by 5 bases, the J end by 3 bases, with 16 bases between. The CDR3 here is CASSPYSGTHTGELFF. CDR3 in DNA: TGTGCCAGTAGTCCCTATTCCGGGACTCACACCGGGGAGCTGTTTTTT.

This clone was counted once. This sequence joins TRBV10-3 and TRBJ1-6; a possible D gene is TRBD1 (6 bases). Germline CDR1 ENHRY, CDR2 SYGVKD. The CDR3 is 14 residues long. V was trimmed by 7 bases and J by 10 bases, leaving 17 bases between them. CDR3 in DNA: TGTGCCATCACCAGGGACATACTAAAATCACCCCTCCACTTT. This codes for CAITRDILKSPLHF.

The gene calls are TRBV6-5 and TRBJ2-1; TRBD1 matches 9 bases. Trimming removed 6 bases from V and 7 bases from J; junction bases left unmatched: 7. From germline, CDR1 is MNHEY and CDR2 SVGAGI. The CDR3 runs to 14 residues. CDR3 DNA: TGTGCCAGCAGGCTACACAGGGGGCTAAATGAGCAGTTCTTC. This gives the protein CASRLHRGLNEQFF.

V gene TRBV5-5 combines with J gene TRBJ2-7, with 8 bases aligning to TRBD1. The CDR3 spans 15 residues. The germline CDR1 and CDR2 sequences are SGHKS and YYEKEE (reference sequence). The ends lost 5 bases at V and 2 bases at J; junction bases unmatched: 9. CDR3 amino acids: CASRHGTGAAYEQYF. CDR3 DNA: TGTGCCAGCAGACATGGGACAGGAGCTGCCTACGAGCAGTACTTC.

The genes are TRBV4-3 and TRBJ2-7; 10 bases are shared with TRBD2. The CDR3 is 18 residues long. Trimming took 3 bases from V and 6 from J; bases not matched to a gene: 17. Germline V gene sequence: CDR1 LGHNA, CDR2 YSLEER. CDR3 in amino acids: CASSHNLVPSGGRSEQYF. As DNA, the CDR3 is TGCGCCAGCAGCCACAATTTAGTGCCTAGCGGGGGCCGGTCCGAGCAGTACTTC.

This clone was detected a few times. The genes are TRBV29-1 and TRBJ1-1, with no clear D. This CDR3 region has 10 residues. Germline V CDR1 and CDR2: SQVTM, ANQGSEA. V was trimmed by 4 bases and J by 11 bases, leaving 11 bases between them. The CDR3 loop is CSVGEGRAFF. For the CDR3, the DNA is TGCAGCGTTGGGGAAGGGAGGGCTTTCTTT.

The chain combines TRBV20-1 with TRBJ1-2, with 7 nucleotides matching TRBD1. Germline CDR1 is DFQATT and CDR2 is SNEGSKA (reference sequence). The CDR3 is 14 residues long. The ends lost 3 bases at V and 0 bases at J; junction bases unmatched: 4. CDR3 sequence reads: CSASDRVANYGYTF. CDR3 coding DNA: TGCAGTGCTAGTGACAGGGTAGCTAACTATGGCTACACCTTC.

CDR3 residues: CASSPQGTGELFF. In DNA, the CDR3 is TGTGCCAGCAGTCCTCAGGGTACCGGGGAGCTGTTTTTT. This sequence joins TRBV11-2 and TRBJ2-2; TRBD1 might be the D (5 bases). Trimming left V 6 bases short and J 5 bases short, with 10 bases between. Germline V gene lookup returns CDR1 SGHAT and CDR2 FQNNGV. CDR3 length equals 13 residues. The whole variable domain, remainder taken from reference TRBV11-2 and TRBJ2-2, is EAGVAQSPRYKIIEKRQSVAFWCNPISGHATLYWYQQILGQGPKLLIQFQNNGVVDDSQLPKDRFSAERLKGVDSTLKIQPAKLEDSAVYLCASSPQGTGELFFGEGSRLTVL.

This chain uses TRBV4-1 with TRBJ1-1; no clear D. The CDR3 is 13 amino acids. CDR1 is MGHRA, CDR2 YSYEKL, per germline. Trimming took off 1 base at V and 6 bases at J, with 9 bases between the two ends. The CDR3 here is CASSQGGRPEAFF. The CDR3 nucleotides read TGCGCCAGCAGCCAAGGTGGCCGTCCTGAAGCTTTCTTT.

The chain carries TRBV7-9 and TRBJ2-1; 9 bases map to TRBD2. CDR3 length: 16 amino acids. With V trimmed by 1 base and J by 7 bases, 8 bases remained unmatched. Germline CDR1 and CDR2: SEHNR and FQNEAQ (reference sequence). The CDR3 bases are TGTGCCAGCAGCTTAGTTGCGGGAGGGGGTCGGAATGAGCAGTTCTTC. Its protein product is CASSLVAGGGRNEQFF.

CDR3 sequence (DNA): TGTGCCAGCACCCAGGGGCACAATCAGCCCCAGCATTTT. Its translation is CASTQGHNQPQHF. The chain employs TRBV12-3 or TRBV12-4 and TRBJ1-5; a possible D gene is TRBD1 (6 bases). V was trimmed by 7 bases and J by 3 bases, leaving 10 bases between them. The CDR3 length is 13 residues.

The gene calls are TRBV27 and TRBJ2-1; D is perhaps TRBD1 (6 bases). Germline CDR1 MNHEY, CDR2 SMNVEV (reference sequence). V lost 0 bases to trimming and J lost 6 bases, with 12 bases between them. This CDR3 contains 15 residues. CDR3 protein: CASSLSTQGVNEQFF. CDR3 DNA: TGTGCCAGCAGTTTATCGACACAGGGAGTCAATGAGCAGTTCTTC.

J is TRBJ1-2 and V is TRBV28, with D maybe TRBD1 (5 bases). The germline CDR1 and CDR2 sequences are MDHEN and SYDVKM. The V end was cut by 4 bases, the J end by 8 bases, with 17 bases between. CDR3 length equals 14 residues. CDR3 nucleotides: TGTGCCAGCAGTTATGGCGGGGGACTTTGGGGCTACACCTTC. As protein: CASSYGGGLWGYTF.

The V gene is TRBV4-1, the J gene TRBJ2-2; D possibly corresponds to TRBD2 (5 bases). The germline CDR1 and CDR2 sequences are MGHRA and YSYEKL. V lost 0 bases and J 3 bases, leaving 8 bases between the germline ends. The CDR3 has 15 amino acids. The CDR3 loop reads CASSQERGYTGELFF. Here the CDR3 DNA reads TGCGCCAGCAGCCAAGAACGGGGTTACACCGGGGAGCTGTTTTTT.

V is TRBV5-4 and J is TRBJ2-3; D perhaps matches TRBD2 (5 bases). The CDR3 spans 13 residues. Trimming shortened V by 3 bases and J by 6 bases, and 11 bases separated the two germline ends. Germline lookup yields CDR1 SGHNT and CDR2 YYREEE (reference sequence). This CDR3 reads CASSSLRVDTQYF. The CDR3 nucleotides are TGTGCCAGCAGCTCTTTGAGGGTGGATACGCAGTATTTT.

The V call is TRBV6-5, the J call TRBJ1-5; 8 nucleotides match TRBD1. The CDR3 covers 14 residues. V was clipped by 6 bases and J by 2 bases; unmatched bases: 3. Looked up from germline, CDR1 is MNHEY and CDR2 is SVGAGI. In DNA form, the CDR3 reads TGTGCCAGCAGCCAGACAGGGGGCAATCAGCCCCAGCATTTT. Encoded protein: CASSQTGGNQPQHF.

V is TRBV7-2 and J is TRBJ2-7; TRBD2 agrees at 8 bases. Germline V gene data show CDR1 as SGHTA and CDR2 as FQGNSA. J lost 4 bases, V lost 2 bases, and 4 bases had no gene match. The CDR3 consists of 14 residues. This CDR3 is CASSLPGLGYEQYF. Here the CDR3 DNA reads TGTGCCAGCAGCTTACCGGGACTAGGGTACGAGCAGTACTTC.

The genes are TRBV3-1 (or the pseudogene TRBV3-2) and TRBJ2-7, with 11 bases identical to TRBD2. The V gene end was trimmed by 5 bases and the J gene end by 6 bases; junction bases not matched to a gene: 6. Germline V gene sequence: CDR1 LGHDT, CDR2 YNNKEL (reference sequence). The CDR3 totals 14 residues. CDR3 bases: TGTGCCAGCAGCTATACTAGCGGGAGCTCCGAGCAGTACTTC. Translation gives CASSYTSGSSEQYF.

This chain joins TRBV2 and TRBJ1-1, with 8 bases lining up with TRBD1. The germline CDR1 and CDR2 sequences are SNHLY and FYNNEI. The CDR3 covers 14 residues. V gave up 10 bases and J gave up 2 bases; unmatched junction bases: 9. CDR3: CATARQGRNTEAFF. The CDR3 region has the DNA TGTGCCACAGCGCGACAGGGGCGAAACACTGAAGCTTTCTTT.

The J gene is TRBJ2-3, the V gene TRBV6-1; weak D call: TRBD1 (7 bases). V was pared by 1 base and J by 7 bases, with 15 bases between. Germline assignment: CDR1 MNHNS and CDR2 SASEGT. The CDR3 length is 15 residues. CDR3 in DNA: TGTGCCAGCAGTGAAGAGTCAGGGGGGTTGAATACGCAGTATTTT. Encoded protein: CASSEESGGLNTQYF.

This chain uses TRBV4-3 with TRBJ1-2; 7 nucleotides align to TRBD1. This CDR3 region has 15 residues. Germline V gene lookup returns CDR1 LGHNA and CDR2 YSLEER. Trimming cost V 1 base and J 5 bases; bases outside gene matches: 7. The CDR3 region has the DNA TGCGCCAGCAGCCAAGCCGGACAGGCCGCTTATGGCTACACCTTC. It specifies CASSQAGQAAYGYTF.

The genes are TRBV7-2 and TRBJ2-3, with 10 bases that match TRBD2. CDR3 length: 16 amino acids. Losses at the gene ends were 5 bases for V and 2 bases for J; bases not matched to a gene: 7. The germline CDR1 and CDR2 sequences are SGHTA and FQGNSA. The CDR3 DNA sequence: TGTGCCAGCAGCCTAAGGACTAGCGGTATCACAGATACGCAGTATTTT. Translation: CASSLRTSGITDTQYF.

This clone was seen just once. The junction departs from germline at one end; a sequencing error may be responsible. CDR3 in DNA: TGTGCCAGCAGCGAAGACAGGTGGAACTATGGCTACACCTTC. Protein sequence: CASSEDRWNYGYTF. This sequence joins TRBV2 and TRBJ1-2; TRBD1 might be the D (6 bases). The CDR3 covers 14 residues. Per germline, CDR1 SNHLY and CDR2 FYNNEI.